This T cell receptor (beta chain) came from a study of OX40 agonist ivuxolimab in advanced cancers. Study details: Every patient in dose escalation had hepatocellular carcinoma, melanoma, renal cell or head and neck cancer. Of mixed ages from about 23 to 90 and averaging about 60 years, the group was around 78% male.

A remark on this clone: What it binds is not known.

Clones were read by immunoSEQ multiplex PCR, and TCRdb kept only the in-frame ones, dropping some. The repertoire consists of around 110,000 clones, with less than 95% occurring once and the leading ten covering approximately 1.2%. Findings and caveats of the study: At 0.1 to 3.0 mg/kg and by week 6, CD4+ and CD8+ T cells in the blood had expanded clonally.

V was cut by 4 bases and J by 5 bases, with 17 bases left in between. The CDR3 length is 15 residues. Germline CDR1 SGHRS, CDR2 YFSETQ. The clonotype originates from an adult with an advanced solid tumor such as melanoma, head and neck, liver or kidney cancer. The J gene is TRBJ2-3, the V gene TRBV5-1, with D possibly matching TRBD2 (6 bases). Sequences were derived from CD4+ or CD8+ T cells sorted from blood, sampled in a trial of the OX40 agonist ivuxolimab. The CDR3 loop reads CASSPTEGRRDTQYF. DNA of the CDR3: TGCGCCAGCAGCCCGACGGAGGGCAGAAGAGATACGCAGTATTTT. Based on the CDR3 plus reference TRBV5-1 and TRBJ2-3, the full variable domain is KAGVTQTPRYLIKTRGQQVTLSCSPISGHRSVSWYQQTPGQGLQFLFEYFSETQRNKGNFPGRFSGRQFSNSRSEMNVSTLELGDSALYLCASSPTEGRRDTQYFGPGTRLTVL.